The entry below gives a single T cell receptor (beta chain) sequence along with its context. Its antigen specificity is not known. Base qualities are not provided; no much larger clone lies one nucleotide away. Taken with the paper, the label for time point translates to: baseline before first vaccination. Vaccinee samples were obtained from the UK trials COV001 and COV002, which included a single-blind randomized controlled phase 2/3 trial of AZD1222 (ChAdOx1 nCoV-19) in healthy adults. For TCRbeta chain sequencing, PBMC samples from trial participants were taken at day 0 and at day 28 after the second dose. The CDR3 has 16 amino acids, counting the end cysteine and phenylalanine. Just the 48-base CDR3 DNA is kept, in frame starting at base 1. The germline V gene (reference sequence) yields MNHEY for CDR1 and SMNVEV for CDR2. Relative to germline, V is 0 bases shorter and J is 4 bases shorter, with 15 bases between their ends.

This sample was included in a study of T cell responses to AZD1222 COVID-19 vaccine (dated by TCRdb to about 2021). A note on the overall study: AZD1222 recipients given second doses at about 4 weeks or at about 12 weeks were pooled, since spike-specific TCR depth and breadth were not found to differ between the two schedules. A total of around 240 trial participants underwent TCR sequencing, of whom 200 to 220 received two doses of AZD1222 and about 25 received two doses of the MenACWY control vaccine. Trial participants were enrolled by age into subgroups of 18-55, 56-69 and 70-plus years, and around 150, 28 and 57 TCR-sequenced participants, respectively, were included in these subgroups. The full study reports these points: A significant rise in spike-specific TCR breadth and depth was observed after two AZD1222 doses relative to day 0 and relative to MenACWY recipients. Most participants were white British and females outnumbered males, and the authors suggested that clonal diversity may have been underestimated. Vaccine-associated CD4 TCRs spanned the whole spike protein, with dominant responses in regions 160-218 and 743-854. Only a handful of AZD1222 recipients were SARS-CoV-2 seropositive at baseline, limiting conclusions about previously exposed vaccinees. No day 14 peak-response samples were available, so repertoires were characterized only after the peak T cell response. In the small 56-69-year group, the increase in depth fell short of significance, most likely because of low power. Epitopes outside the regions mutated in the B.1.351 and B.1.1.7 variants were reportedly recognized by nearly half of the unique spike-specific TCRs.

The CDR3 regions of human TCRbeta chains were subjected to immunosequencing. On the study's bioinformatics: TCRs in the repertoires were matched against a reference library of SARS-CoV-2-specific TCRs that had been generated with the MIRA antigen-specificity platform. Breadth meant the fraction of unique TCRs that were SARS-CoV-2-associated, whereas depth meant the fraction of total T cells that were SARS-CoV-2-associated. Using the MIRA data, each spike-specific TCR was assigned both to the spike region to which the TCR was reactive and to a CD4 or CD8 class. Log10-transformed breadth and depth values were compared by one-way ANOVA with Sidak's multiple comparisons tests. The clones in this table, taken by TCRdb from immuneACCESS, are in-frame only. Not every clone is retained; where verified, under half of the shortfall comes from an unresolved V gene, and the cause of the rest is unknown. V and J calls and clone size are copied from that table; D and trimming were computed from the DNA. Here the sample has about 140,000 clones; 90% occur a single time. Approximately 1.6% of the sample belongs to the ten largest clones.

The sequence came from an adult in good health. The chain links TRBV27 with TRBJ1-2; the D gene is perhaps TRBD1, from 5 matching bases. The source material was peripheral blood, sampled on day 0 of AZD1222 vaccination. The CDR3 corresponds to CASSLSFLGGAYGYTF. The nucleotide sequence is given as TGTGCCAGCAGTTTATCCTTCCTGGGCGGGGCCTATGGCTACACCTTC.